A selection of T cell receptor beta chains follows, all from one sample in a study of a mutant IDH1 vaccine in newly diagnosed glioma. Data came from immunoSEQ multiplex PCR; TCRdb stores just in-frame clones and leaves some out. The table lists 49,000 or so clones, approximately 78% of them singletons. Antigens of these TCRs are unknown. This specimen was PBMCs, taken from a glioma patient whose treatment included an IDH1 peptide vaccine. The receptors were gathered from a woman aged 40 to 50 with glioma. The CDR3 runs from the conserved cysteine through the conserved F or W.

v_call: TRBV5-4; cdr3_aa: CASSLEGRYTEAFF
v_call: TRBV7-7; cdr3_aa: CASSPLDRGDEKLFF
v_call: TRBV7-2; cdr3_aa: CASSFSVAEAFF
v_call: TRBV29-1; cdr3_aa: CSVERQGETQYF
v_call: TRBV4-1; cdr3_aa: CASSQDGRRGDEQYF
v_call: TRBV20-1; cdr3_aa: CSARRGEEAFF
v_call: TRBV5-1; cdr3_aa: CASSLIAAGRGTEAFF
v_call: TRBV2; cdr3_aa: CASSELGVGEQFF
v_call: TRBV4-3; cdr3_aa: CASSQGQGETQYF
v_call: TRBV4-1; cdr3_aa: CASSPGPYEQYF
v_call: TRBV9; cdr3_aa: CASSRSGGANSGELFF
v_call: TRBV19; cdr3_aa: CASSIQFSNQPQHF